One sample yielded the 23 T cell receptor beta chains listed below, sequenced in a study of blood T cell repertoires in COVID-19 (dated by TCRdb to 2020 to 2022). The library was generated by the immunoSEQ multiplex PCR assay. The source is immuneACCESS, and TCRdb retained only in-frame sequences with V and J called. Part of the clones is not carried over; for the studies checked, unresolved V genes explain less than half of this, and the remainder is unexplained. This sample is represented by under 300,000 clones; around 87% of them were singletons. The ten largest clones capture roughly 1.7% of the sample. The sequenced sample consisted of PBMCs or T cells enriched from blood (not recorded which). The receptors originated from a woman between 45 and 60 years old who had recovered from COVID-19.

The V call is TRBV5-1, the J call TRBJ2-5, with 11 bases fitting TRBD1. Trimming removed 4 bases from V and 3 bases from J; junction bases left unmatched: 5. This CDR3 is 15 amino acids long. Germline V gene sequence: CDR1 SGHRS, CDR2 YFSETQ. This CDR3 reads CASSRGTGGEETQYF. The CDR3 DNA is TGCGCCAGCAGCCGAGGGACAGGGGGGGAAGAGACCCAGTACTTC.

The chain combines TRBV7-9 with TRBJ1-2; 9 positions match TRBD1. After removal of 2 bases from V and 7 bases from J, the junction contained 8 bases not matched to a gene. The germline gives CDR1 SEHNR, CDR2 FQNEAQ (reference sequence). This CDR3 contains 15 residues. The CDR3 loop reads CASSLKGGQGRGYTF. The CDR3 bases are TGTGCCAGCAGCTTAAAGGGGGGACAGGGACGTGGCTACACCTTC.

The chain has TRBV27 and TRBJ2-7, with 9 nucleotides matching TRBD2. Germline assignment: CDR1 MNHEY and CDR2 SMNVEV (reference sequence). This CDR3 has 15 residues. With V trimmed by 3 bases and J by 1 base, 4 bases remained unmatched. DNA of the CDR3: TGTGCCAGCAGTTTTGGGCTAGCGGGATCCTACGAGCAGTACTTC. It yields the protein CASSFGLAGSYEQYF.

The rearrangement joins TRBV3-1 (or the pseudogene TRBV3-2) to TRBJ1-2; 7 bases fit TRBD1. After removal of 1 base from V and 8 bases from J, the junction contained 10 bases not matched to a gene. CDR1 and CDR2 from the germline V gene are LGHDT and YNNKEL (reference sequence). This CDR3 region has 15 residues. This CDR3 reads CASSQVFPTGRGYTF. CDR3 nucleotides: TGTGCCAGCAGCCAAGTCTTCCCGACAGGGCGCGGCTACACCTTC.

This clone was recorded a few times. The V gene is TRBV28, the J gene TRBJ1-5, with D hard to call. Germline V CDR1 and CDR2: MDHEN, SYDVKM. CDR3 size: 13 residues. Trimming cost V 7 bases and J 0 bases, with 7 bases left between them. Here the CDR3 reads CASNIYSNQPQHF. Here the CDR3 DNA reads TGTGCCAGCAATATCTATAGCAATCAGCCCCAGCATTTT.

This clone was recorded only once. Here the CDR3 reads CASSWDSIETQYF. The CDR3 DNA is TGTGCCAGCAGTTGGGACTCGATAGAGACCCAGTACTTC. V usage is TRBV28 and J usage is TRBJ2-5; weak D call: TRBD2 (6 bases). The germline V gene encodes CDR1 MDHEN and CDR2 SYDVKM. This CDR3 is 13 amino acids long. The germline V and J ends were trimmed by 4 bases and 4 bases, with 10 bases remaining between them.

This rearrangement joins TRBV5-1 to TRBJ2-2, with 8 nucleotides matching TRBD2. The CDR3 has 18 residues. Germline V CDR1 and CDR2: SGHRS, YFSETQ. Trimming cost V 4 bases and J 4 bases; bases outside gene matches: 15. CDR3 in DNA: TGCGCCAGCAGCCCGTCCGGGGGCGCGGGAGGCCTCACCGGGGAGCTGTTTTTT. This encodes CASSPSGGAGGLTGELFF. The complete variable domain, with remaining parts taken from reference TRBV5-1 and TRBJ2-2, reads KAGVTQTPRYLIKTRGQQVTLSCSPISGHRSVSWYQQTPGQGLQFLFEYFSETQRNKGNFPGRFSGRQFSNSRSEMNVSTLELGDSALYLCASSPSGGAGGLTGELFFGEGSRLTVL.

CDR3 coding DNA: TGTGCCAGCAGCTTAGTATGGCAGGGCACCTATCCCTACGAGCAGTACTTC. Translation: CASSLVWQGTYPYEQYF. The chain recombines TRBV7-2 with TRBJ2-7; weak D call: TRBD1 (5 bases). The CDR3 covers 17 residues. V was cut by 1 base and J by 2 bases, with 18 bases left in between. The germline V gene has CDR1 SGHTA and CDR2 FQGNSA. The whole variable domain, filled in from reference TRBV7-2 and TRBJ2-7, reads GAGVSQSPSNKVTEKGKDVELRCDPISGHTALYWYRQSLGQGLEFLIYFQGNSAPDKSGLPSDRFSAERTGGSVSTLTIQRTQQEDSAVYLCASSLVWQGTYPYEQYFGPGTRLTVT.

J is TRBJ2-7 and V is TRBV2; 8 nucleotides align to TRBD1. Trimming removed 7 bases from V and 11 bases from J; junction bases left unmatched: 13. This CDR3 has 13 amino acids. Germline values: CDR1 SNHLY, CDR2 FYNNEI. CDR3 region: CASKGSPSQGEYF. DNA of the CDR3: TGTGCCAGCAAAGGATCACCTTCACAGGGGGAGTACTTC. Based on the CDR3 plus reference TRBV2 and TRBJ2-7, the full variable domain is EPEVTQTPSHQVTQMGQEVILRCVPISNHLYFYWYRQILGQKVEFLVSFYNNEISEKSEIFDDQFSVERPDGSNFTLKIRSTKLEDSAMYFCASKGSPSQGEYFGPGTRLTVT.

The chain uses TRBV7-2 and TRBJ2-1; 14 nucleotides match TRBD2. The CDR3 has 17 residues. CDR1 SGHTA and CDR2 FQGNSA come from the germline V gene. V lost 0 bases and J lost 6; bases outside the gene matches: 4. As DNA, the CDR3 is TGTGCCAGCAGCTTAGCCAAGACTAGCGGGAGGGCCAATGAGCAGTTCTTC. Amino acids: CASSLAKTSGRANEQFF.

The chain combines TRBV18 with TRBJ1-2; 7 bases map to TRBD1. With V trimmed by 3 bases and J by 3 bases, 7 bases remained unmatched. This CDR3 region has 15 residues. Germline values: CDR1 KGHSH, CDR2 LQKENI. The chain's CDR3 is CASSPEQGKDYGYTF. In DNA, the CDR3 is TGTGCCAGCTCACCGGAACAGGGGAAGGACTATGGCTACACCTTC. Using reference TRBV18 and TRBJ1-2 for the parts outside the CDR3, the full variable domain is NAGVMQNPRHLVRRRGQEARLRCSPMKGHSHVYWYRQLPEEGLKFMVYLQKENIIDESGMPKERFSAEFPKEGPSILRIQQVVRGDSAAYFCASSPEQGKDYGYTFGSGTRLTVV.

The chain recombines TRBV7-2 with TRBJ2-2, with 10 bases fitting TRBD1. The V gene's germline CDR1 is SGHTA and CDR2 FQGNSA. The CDR3 length is 17 residues. V gave up 1 base and J gave up 3 bases; unmatched junction bases: 5. The CDR3 coding sequence is TGTGCCAGCAGCTTAGGACAGGGGGCATTCGACACCGGGGAGCTGTTTTTT. Its protein product is CASSLGQGAFDTGELFF.

The chain couples TRBV5-4 to TRBJ1-6; maybe TRBD1 (5 bases). From germline, CDR1 is SGHNT and CDR2 YYREEE (reference sequence). There are 14 residues in the CDR3. V was shortened by 0 bases and J by 9 bases, with 10 bases between the two germline ends. CDR3 amino acids: CASSLDRFGSPLHF. The CDR3 nucleotides are TGTGCCAGCAGCTTGGACAGGTTTGGTTCACCCCTCCACTTT.

The chain uses TRBV19 and TRBJ2-7; D not certain. The V gene lost 1 base and the J gene lost 2 bases, with 15 bases spanning the gap. Germline values: CDR1 LNHDA, CDR2 SQIVND (reference sequence). CDR3 length: 16 residues. The DNA of the CDR3 is TGTGCCAGTAGTATAGGTGACAAAGAAATAACCTACGAGCAGTACTTC. This codes for CASSIGDKEITYEQYF. Supplemented by reference TRBV19 and TRBJ2-7, the full variable domain reads DGGITQSPKYLFRKEGQNVTLSCEQNLNHDAMYWYRQDPGQGLRLIYYSQIVNDFQKGDIAEGYSVSREKKESFPLTVTSAQKNPTAFYLCASSIGDKEITYEQYFGPGTRLTVT.

The rearrangement uses TRBV2 and TRBJ2-1; 7 positions agree with TRBD2. Germline V CDR1 and CDR2: SNHLY, FYNNEI. Losses at the gene ends were 4 bases for V and 2 bases for J; bases not matched to a gene: 2. This CDR3 is 14 amino acids long. In DNA, the CDR3 is TGTGCCAGCAGTGCTAGCGGAGCCTACAATGAGCAGTTCTTC. This codes for CASSASGAYNEQFF.

The chain uses TRBV6-5 and TRBJ1-2, with D uncertain. This CDR3 comprises 13 residues. The V and J ends lost 5 bases and 6 bases respectively, with 13 bases between them. The germline V gene encodes CDR1 MNHEY and CDR2 SVGAGI. In nucleotides, the CDR3 is TGTGCCAGCAGTCTCGACAAGTTCGATGGCTACACCTTC. It is translated as CASSLDKFDGYTF.

The chain employs TRBV19 and TRBJ2-2, with TRBD1 as a possible D gene (6 bases). V lost 5 bases to trimming and J lost 3 bases, with 16 bases between them. CDR1 is LNHDA, CDR2 SQIVND, per germline (reference sequence). This CDR3 has 16 amino acids. CDR3 amino acids: CASSPRTASDTGELFF. In nucleotides, the CDR3 is TGTGCCAGTAGTCCACGGACAGCTTCGGACACCGGGGAGCTGTTTTTT.

This clone was seen a handful of times. The V gene is TRBV5-5, the J gene TRBJ1-3; TRBD1 might be the D (6 bases). Germline assignment: CDR1 SGHKS and CDR2 YYEKEE (reference sequence). V dropped 4 bases and J dropped 0 bases, with 11 bases sitting between them. This CDR3 is 15 amino acids long. CDR3 bases: TGTGCCAGCAGCCCCGGGACAAGCTCTGGAAACACCATATATTTT. This translates into CASSPGTSSGNTIYF.

The chain carries TRBV5-1 and TRBJ2-1, with a tentative D call TRBD1 (5 bases). Germline CDR1 SGHRS, CDR2 YFSETQ. Trimming removed 0 bases from V and 9 bases from J, with 16 bases in between. The CDR3 spans 15 residues. CDR3 in amino acids: CASSLVQGRSVEQFF. DNA of the CDR3: TGCGCCAGCAGCTTGGTTCAGGGCCGGTCGGTTGAGCAGTTCTTC.

This chain links TRBV5-8 with TRBJ1-1; 10 nucleotides match TRBD1. The V gene's germline CDR1 is SGHTS and CDR2 YDEGEE. This CDR3 comprises 14 residues. V dropped 4 bases and J dropped 7; count of bases not matched to a gene: 7. DNA for the CDR3: TGTGCCAGCAGCCTTGGGACAGGGGTTAGTGAAGCTTTCTTT. It encodes CASSLGTGVSEAFF.

The chain uses TRBV30 and TRBJ1-5, with D possibly matching TRBD1 (6 bases). Germline assignment: CDR1 GTSNPN and CDR2 SVGIG (reference sequence). CDR3 length: 16 amino acids. Trimming pared 0 bases from V and 5 bases from J, leaving 17 bases between. The chain's CDR3 is CAWSVRGQGTYQPQHF. CDR3 nucleotide sequence: TGTGCCTGGAGTGTACGGGGCCAGGGGACGTATCAGCCCCAGCATTTT. Based on the CDR3 plus reference TRBV30 and TRBJ1-5, the full variable domain is SQTIHQWPATLVQPVGSPLSLECTVEGTSNPNLYWYRQAAGRGLQLLFYSVGIGQISSEVPQNLSASRPQDRQFILSSKKLLLSDSGFYLCAWSVRGQGTYQPQHFGDGTRLSIL.

V gene TRBV14 combines with J gene TRBJ1-6; D remains unclear. V lost 5 bases, J lost 12 bases, and 17 bases lay in between. The CDR3 consists of 14 residues. The germline gives CDR1 SGHDN, CDR2 FVKESK. For the CDR3, the DNA is TGTGCCAGCAGCTACGCCGGGTCCCAAGAACCCCTCCACTTT. It yields the protein CASSYAGSQEPLHF.

The chain has TRBV7-9 and TRBJ2-1, with a tentative D call TRBD2 (6 bases). Trimming took 3 bases from V and 4 from J, leaving 10 bases between them. Germline lookup yields CDR1 SEHNR and CDR2 FQNEAQ (reference sequence). This CDR3 has 14 amino acids. CDR3 in amino acids: CASSFRGNYNEQFF. Written as DNA, the CDR3 is TGTGCCAGCAGCTTTCGGGGGAATTACAATGAGCAGTTCTTC. Combining the CDR3 with reference TRBV7-9 and TRBJ2-1 gives the whole variable domain DTGVSQNPRHKITKRGQNVTFRCDPISEHNRLYWYRQTLGQGPEFLTYFQNEAQLEKSRLLSDRFSAERPKGSFSTLEIQRTEQGDSAMYLCASSFRGNYNEQFFGPGTRLTVL.